This paragraph covers one TCR beta chain sequence. The antigen is unknown. This entry is derived from a study of T cell clonotyping in hematopoietic cell transplantation. Across the study: Recipients' pretransplant samples followed cytoreduction.

Study-wide findings and caveats: Recipient TCR diversity dropped after transplant; expanded clonotypes rose from day 30 to 180.

The time point denotes: recipient sample about 28 days before transplant, after cytoreduction. Generated by immunoSEQ multiplex PCR, the TCRdb table keeps only in-frame clones and is missing some. The top ten clones hold roughly 5.7% of a sample with some 50,000 clones, roughly 80% of them seen once. Trimming cost V 4 bases and J 7 bases; bases outside gene matches: 6. The V gene's germline CDR1 is MNHNY and CDR2 SVGAGI (reference sequence). This CDR3 is 15 amino acids long. The rearrangement uses TRBV6-6 and TRBJ1-6; 8 bases are shared with TRBD1. This specimen was peripheral blood mononuclear cells, taken before stem cell transplant. This receptor was identified in a man between 60 and 75 years old with myelodysplastic syndrome. Some clones in this sample may be carry-over from other donors' samples. The DNA for the CDR3 is TGTGCCAGCAGTTTAGACAGGGGTACAAATTCACCCCTCCACTTT. It codes for CASSLDRGTNSPLHF.